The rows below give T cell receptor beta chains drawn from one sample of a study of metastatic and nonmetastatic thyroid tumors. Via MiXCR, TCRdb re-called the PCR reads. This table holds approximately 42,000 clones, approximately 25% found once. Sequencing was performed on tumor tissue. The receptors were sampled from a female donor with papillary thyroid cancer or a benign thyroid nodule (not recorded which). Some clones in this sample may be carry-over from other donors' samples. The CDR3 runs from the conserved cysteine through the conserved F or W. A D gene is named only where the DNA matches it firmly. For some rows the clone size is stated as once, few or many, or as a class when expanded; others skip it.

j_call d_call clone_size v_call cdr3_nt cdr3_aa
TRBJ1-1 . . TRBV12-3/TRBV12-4 TGTGCCAGCAGCCCTCGAGTGAACACTGAAGCTTTCTTT CASSPRVNTEAFF
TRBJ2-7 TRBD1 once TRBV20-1 TGCAGTGCTCACACATCCGGGACAGGCAGCGAGCAGTACTTC CSAHTSGTGSEQYF
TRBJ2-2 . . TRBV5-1 TGCGCCAGCAGCTTGGATTCGGGCTACGCCGGGGAGCTGTCTTTT CASSLDSGYAGELSF
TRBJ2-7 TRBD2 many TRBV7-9 TGTGCCAGCAGCGGGGCGGGGGACTACGAGCAGTACTTC CASSGAGDYEQYF
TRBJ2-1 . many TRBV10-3 TGTGCCATCAGTGACGGGAATGAGCAGTTCTTC CAISDGNEQFF
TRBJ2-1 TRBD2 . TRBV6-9 TGTGCCATCAGCCGACTAGCGGGAGCGCCCCGTGAGCAGTTCTTC CAISRLAGAPREQFF
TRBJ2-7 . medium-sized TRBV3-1 TGTGCCAGCAGCCAAATGGGACACTTAACCTACGAGCAGTACTTC CASSQMGHLTYEQYF
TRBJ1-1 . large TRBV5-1 TGCGCCAGCAGCGAGACAGACTCATACACTGAAGCTTTCTTT CASSETDSYTEAFF
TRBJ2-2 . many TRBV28 TGTGCCAGCAGATCTACGGGAACCGGGGAGCTGTTTTTT CASRSTGTGELFF
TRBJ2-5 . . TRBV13 TGTGCCAGCAGCTTAGACGGATACGGAGAGACCCAGTACTTC CASSLDGYGETQYF
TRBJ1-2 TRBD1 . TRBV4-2 TGTGCCAGCAGCCAAGTAGATTTGAGTAAGGGGGCGCTCGGCTACACCTTC CASSQVDLSKGALGYTF
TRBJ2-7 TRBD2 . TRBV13 TGTGCCAGCAGCTTAAGCGGGAGGGCCTATTACGAGCAGTACTTC CASSLSGRAYYEQYF
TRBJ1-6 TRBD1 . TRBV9 TGTGCCAGCAGCGTAGGGGACAGCCTTTCACCCCTCCACTTT CASSVGDSLSPLHF
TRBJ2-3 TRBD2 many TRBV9 TGTGCCAGCAGCTCCGGAGTAGCGGGGCTTTGGGATACGCAGTATTTT CASSSGVAGLWDTQYF
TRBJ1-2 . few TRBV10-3 TGTGCCATCAGTGAGTCCAGGAACTATGGCTACACCTTC CAISESRNYGYTF
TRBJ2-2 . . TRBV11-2 TGTGCCAGCAGCCCCTTAATGGCCCGAAACACCGGGGAGCTGTTTTTT CASSPLMARNTGELFF
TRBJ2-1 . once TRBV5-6 TGTGCCAGCAGCGTGCGCTCCTTTGAGCAGTTCTTC CASSVRSFEQFF
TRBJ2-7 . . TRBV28 TGTGCCAGCAGCAGGTGGGGGTCTGCAGAGCAGTACTTC CASSRWGSAEQYF
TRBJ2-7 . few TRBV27 TGTGCCAGCAGTCGCCGGGAAATCAACGAGCAGTACTTC CASSRREINEQYF
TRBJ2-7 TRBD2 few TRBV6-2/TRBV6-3 TGTGACAGCAGTTCCGGGCGGCTGGTTGGACTAGCTTCCTACGAGCAATACTTC CDSSSGRLVGLASYEQYF
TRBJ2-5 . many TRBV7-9 TGTGCCAGCAGCTTAAGGTTGGGCAGACACCCTCAAGAGACCCAGTACTTC CASSLRLGRHPQETQYF
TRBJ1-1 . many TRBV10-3 TGTGCCATCAGTGTATCGCAGCCGAACACTGAAGCTTTCTTT CAISVSQPNTEAFF
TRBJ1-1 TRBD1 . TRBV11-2 TGTGCCAGCAGCTTGACAGGGCAGGTAAAAGCTTTCTTT CASSLTGQVKAFF
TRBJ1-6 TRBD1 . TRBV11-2 TGTGCCAGCAGCTCCCCCCTAGGACAGGTTAACTCACCCCTCCACTTT CASSSPLGQVNSPLHF
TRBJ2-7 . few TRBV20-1 TGCAGTGCAGTTCCGACGGGGCACGAGCAGTACTTC CSAVPTGHEQYF
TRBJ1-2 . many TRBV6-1 TGTGCCAGCAGGGAGGATGGCTACACCTTC CASREDGYTF